This entry lists 3 T cell receptor beta chains sequenced from one sample in a study of T cells in Graves' hyperthyroidism and ophthalmopathy. What was amplified from RNA transcripts were TCR beta CDR3 regions. HTBI primers drove first-round RT-PCR of the TCR CDR3. TCRdb re-analysed the multiplex PCR reads in MiXCR, keeping a single row per CDR3 protein. The sample includes under 350,000 distinct CDR3 sequences, 25% to 30% of them seen just once. The sequenced sample consisted of blood. The receptors were sampled from a man in his forties or fifties with Graves' hyperthyroidism that later progressed to Graves' ophthalmopathy.

In its sample, this clonotype was seen many times. The genes are TRBV11-2 and TRBJ2-7; perhaps TRBD2 as D (5 bases). V shed 2 bases and J shed 3 bases, with 14 bases lying between them. Germline CDR1 reads SGHAT; CDR2 reads FQNNGV. The CDR3 is 15 residues long. The CDR3 region is CASSLITLRGYEQYF. The CDR3 bases are TGTGCCAGCAGCTTAATAACACTTCGGGGCTACGAGCAGTACTTC.

J is TRBJ1-1 and V is TRBV2; TRBD1 might be the D (5 bases). The CDR3 covers 15 residues. V lost 6 bases, J lost 1 base, and 15 bases lay in between. The germline CDR1 and CDR2 sequences are SNHLY and FYNNEI. This CDR3 is CASSQQSTENTEAFF. CDR3 nucleotides: TGTGCCAGCAGCCAGCAGTCGACAGAGAACACTGAAGCTTTCTTT.

In this sample, this clonotype turned up many times. V is TRBV2 and J is TRBJ1-5; 7 positions agree with TRBD1. The CDR3 totals 15 residues. Per the germline V gene, CDR1 is SNHLY and CDR2 is FYNNEI. After removal of 1 base from V and 3 bases from J, the junction contained 3 bases not matched to a gene. CDR3 bases: TGTGCCAGCAGTGAAGGGACAGGAGACAATCAGCCCCAGCATTTT. Translating gives CASSEGTGDNQPQHF.